The next 26 T cell receptor beta chains were all read from a single sample in a study of molecular identifiers for immune sequencing clone quantification. A single record per CDR3 protein comes from TCRdb applying MiXCR to the PCR reads. Among about 640,000 distinct CDR3 sequences, 20% were seen once, and the ten largest hold 0.85%. The material sequenced was naive CD8+ T cells from blood, with Jurkat cell RNA spiked in. Documented subset: FACS-sorted CD8+CD4-CCR7+CD45RA+ naive T cells. Receptors were obtained from a human donor in good health. Some libraries in this study had Jurkat cell RNA spiked in.

This clonotype has a count of ten or more. The gene calls are TRBV7-2 and TRBJ2-1, with 7 bases matching TRBD2. V was clipped by 1 base and J by 8 bases; unmatched bases: 11. Germline CDR1 SGHTA, CDR2 FQGNSA. CDR3 size: 16 residues. The CDR3 nucleotides are TGTGCCAGCAGCTTAGGAGGACTAGTTCATCGGGATGAGCAGTTCTTC. Encoded protein: CASSLGGLVHRDEQFF.

Notes on this clonotype: Since a much larger clone is just one base distant, this may be a read error. V usage is TRBV6-2 or TRBV6-3 and J usage is TRBJ2-7, with D hard to call. The CDR3 has 13 residues. Per the germline V gene, CDR1 is MNHEY and CDR2 is SVGEGT. CDR3 DNA sequence: TGTGCCAGCAGTTGGGTCCTGTCCTACGAGCAGCACTTC. This encodes CASSWVLSYEQHF.

The sample holds many counts of this clonotype. CDR3 in amino acids: CASSVDRARTAEAFF. The CDR3 DNA reads as TGTGCCAGCAGTGTGGACAGGGCGAGGACGGCTGAAGCTTTCTTT. V is TRBV2 and J is TRBJ1-1, with 8 bases matching TRBD1. After removal of 4 bases from V and 6 bases from J, the junction contained 10 bases not matched to a gene. The germline gives CDR1 SNHLY, CDR2 FYNNEI. The CDR3 contains 15 residues.

V gene TRBV7-2 combines with J gene TRBJ2-7, with TRBD2 matching over 8 bases. V lost 7 bases to trimming and J lost 6 bases; unmatched junction nucleotides: 11. The CDR3 runs 14 residues. Germline CDR1 and CDR2: SGHTA and FQGNSA. CDR3 amino acids: CASTSGSGGSEQYF. The CDR3 DNA reads as TGTGCCAGCACTAGCGGCTCGGGGGGGAGCGAGCAGTACTTC.

This clonotype was recorded many times. The J gene is TRBJ2-4, the V gene TRBV7-2; TRBD2 matches 9 bases. The V segment lost 1 base and the J segment 0 bases; nucleotides outside the gene matches: 16. The CDR3 consists of 21 residues. Germline-derived CDR1 and CDR2 are SGHTA and FQGNSA. CDR3 amino acids: CASSLVSHGLARFLAKNIQYF. DNA of the CDR3: TGTGCCAGCAGCTTAGTTTCCCACGGACTAGCGAGGTTTTTAGCCAAAAACATTCAGTACTTC.

This clonotype came up many times. The rearrangement links TRBV20-1 to TRBJ2-7; 7 nucleotides line up with TRBD1. The CDR3 sequence is 13 residues long. Germline assignment: CDR1 DFQATT and CDR2 SNEGSKA (reference sequence). Trimming cost V 5 bases and J 3 bases; bases outside gene matches: 7. CDR3 amino acids: CSAQDRLDYEQYF. The CDR3 coding sequence is TGCAGTGCTCAGGACAGGTTGGACTACGAGCAGTACTTC.

In its sample, this clonotype was seen many times. The gene calls are TRBV30 and TRBJ1-5; the D is unclear. Germline values: CDR1 GTSNPN, CDR2 SVGIG (reference sequence). V lost 4 bases and J lost 4, with 11 bases in between. The CDR3 runs 13 residues. In nucleotides, the CDR3 is TGTGCCTGGACCCACGGGGTAAATCAGCCCCAGCATTTT. As protein: CAWTHGVNQPQHF.

This clonotype was detected ten times or more. The chain is built from TRBV5-1 and TRBJ2-5; D unresolved. Between the trimmed V and J ends, which lost 6 bases and 5 bases, there was a span of 11 bases. CDR3 size: 12 residues. Germline CDR1 is SGHRS and CDR2 is YFSETQ. The chain's CDR3 is CASKGSQETQYF. CDR3 nucleotides: TGCGCCAGCAAGGGCAGTCAGGAGACCCAGTACTTC.

This clonotype was observed a handful of times. The chain has TRBV6-5 and TRBJ2-1, with D hard to call. Germline CDR1 reads MNHEY; CDR2 reads SVGAGI. The CDR3 is 13 amino acids. V was cut by 0 bases and J by 12 bases, with 12 bases left in between. CDR3 bases: TGTGCCAGCAGTTACTCTTCATTCACGGGGCAGTTCTTC. Encoded protein: CASSYSSFTGQFF.

This clonotype was found many times. The chain has TRBV7-9 and TRBJ1-1; a possible D gene is TRBD1 (5 bases). With 6 bases removed from V and 1 base from J, the gap between germline ends came to 15 bases. The CDR3 runs 15 residues. CDR1 is SEHNR and CDR2 is FQNEAQ in the germline V gene (reference sequence). The CDR3 nucleotides read TGTGCCAGCAGGGAATCAGGGTTTGCGAACACTGAAGCTTTCTTT. Its translation is CASRESGFANTEAFF.

This clonotype was counted many times. This sequence joins TRBV7-6 and TRBJ2-5; tentative D call: TRBD1 (5 bases). The CDR3 is 15 amino acids. V lost 8 bases, J lost 0 bases, and 16 bases lay in between. The germline V gene encodes CDR1 SGHVS and CDR2 FNYEAQ. The CDR3 protein is CASAGVPGYQETQYF. For the CDR3, the DNA is TGTGCCAGCGCTGGGGTCCCAGGGTACCAAGAGACCCAGTACTTC.

The sample holds many counts of this clonotype. The V gene is TRBV27, the J gene TRBJ2-7; either TRBD1 or TRBD2 may fit D (6 bases each). The CDR3 extends over 16 amino acids. The germline gives CDR1 MNHEY, CDR2 SMNVEV (reference sequence). V lost 3 bases and J lost 3, with 18 bases in between. The CDR3: CASSLSEGGSRYEQYF. CDR3 nucleotide sequence: TGTGCCAGCAGTTTGTCCGAAGGGGGGTCCCGCTACGAGCAGTACTTC.

This clonotype appeared many times. The J gene is TRBJ2-5, the V gene TRBV9; D is perhaps TRBD1 (6 bases). This CDR3 spans 14 amino acids. Germline-derived CDR1 and CDR2 are SGDLS and YYNGEE. The germline V and J ends were trimmed by 0 bases and 1 base, with 7 bases remaining between them. The CDR3 DNA follows: TGTGCCAGCAGCGTAGGAGGGGGCCAAGAGACCCAGTACTTC. Protein product: CASSVGGGQETQYF.

Of note for this clonotype: Germline is not matched at one junction end, which may reflect a read error. J is TRBJ2-5 and V is TRBV27, with 12 bases identical to TRBD2. This CDR3 has 15 residues. CDR1 MNHEY and CDR2 SMNVEV come from the germline V gene (reference sequence). The CDR3 DNA sequence: TGTGCCTGCAGACTAGCGGGAGCCGCCCAAGAGACCCAGTACTTC. Protein: CACRLAGAAQETQYF.

This clonotype has ten or more counts. CDR3 nucleotides: TGCAGTGCTAGAGATTTTGGCGGACAAACCTACGAGCAGTACTTC. Translation: CSARDFGGQTYEQYF. The rearrangement uses TRBV20-1 and TRBJ2-7, with D possibly TRBD1 on 5 matching bases. Germline-derived CDR1 and CDR2 are DFQATT and SNEGSKA (reference sequence). This CDR3 is built from 15 residues. V was cut by 0 bases and J by 2 bases, with 14 bases left in between.

This clonotype was seen many times. The rearrangement uses TRBV2 and TRBJ1-2; D uncertain. Between the trimmed V and J ends, which lost 0 bases and 4 bases, there was a span of 18 bases. The CDR3 has 17 amino acids. Germline-derived CDR1 and CDR2 are SNHLY and FYNNEI. DNA for the CDR3: TGTGCCAGCAGTGAAGCGCTAATCCTCGTGGCAGTCTATGGCTACACCTTC. It codes for CASSEALILVAVYGYTF. Using reference TRBV2 and TRBJ1-2 for the parts outside the CDR3, the full variable domain is EPEVTQTPSHQVTQMGQEVILRCVPISNHLYFYWYRQILGQKVEFLVSFYNNEISEKSEIFDDQFSVERPDGSNFTLKIRSTKLEDSAMYFCASSEALILVAVYGYTFGSGTRLTVV.

This clonotype was recorded many times. The chain combines TRBV28 with TRBJ1-3, with D unclear. CDR3 length: 13 residues. V dropped 4 bases and J dropped 0 bases, with 4 bases sitting between them. Germline values: CDR1 MDHEN, CDR2 SYDVKM. CDR3 loop: CASSYVSGNTIYF. The CDR3 DNA follows: TGTGCCAGCAGTTATGTCTCTGGAAACACCATATATTTT.

This clonotype was counted a few times. V gene TRBV12-3 or TRBV12-4 combines with J gene TRBJ2-6; 7 bases match TRBD1. The CDR3 consists of 18 residues. Trimming removed 3 bases from V and 4 bases from J; junction bases left unmatched: 12. The CDR3 is CASSFDPRQGEGANVLTF. DNA of the CDR3: TGTGCCAGCAGTTTTGACCCCCGGCAGGGGGAAGGGGCCAACGTCCTGACTTTC.

In regard to this clonotype: Without the conserved terminal phenylalanine or tryptophan, this CDR3 likely stems from a read error. The chain is built from TRBV24-1 and TRBJ1-1, with D tentatively TRBD1 (5 bases). V lost 4 bases and J lost 2, with 10 bases in between. The CDR3 is 14 amino acids. CDR1 and CDR2 from the germline V gene are KGHDR and SFDVKD. CDR3 DNA: TGTGCCACCAGTGAGGGGACGGGCAACACTGAAGCTTTCCTC. Amino acids: CATSEGTGNTEAFL.

This clonotype occurred many times. The chain recombines TRBV7-9 with TRBJ1-1; TRBD1 aligns across 9 bases. CDR3 size: 13 residues. CDR1 is SEHNR, CDR2 FQNEAQ, per germline (reference sequence). V lost 6 bases to trimming and J lost 5 bases; unmatched junction nucleotides: 4. The CDR3 sequence is CASRPGTGTEAFF. In DNA form, the CDR3 reads TGTGCCAGCAGACCCGGGACAGGGACTGAAGCTTTCTTT.

In the case of this clonotype: This may stem from a read error, because a much larger clone lies one nucleotide away. The V call is TRBV5-1, the J call TRBJ1-1, with 12 bases identical to TRBD1. J gave up 7 bases and V 7 bases, and 14 bases lay outside the gene matches. The germline V gene encodes CDR1 SGHRS and CDR2 YFSETQ. This CDR3 comprises 16 residues. The CDR3 nucleotides read TGCGCCAGCGGCCTGGGACAGGGGGCGGAGGGACTTGAAGCTTTCTTT. Translation: CASGLGQGAEGLEAFF.

For this clonotype: The junction differs from germline at one of its ends, possibly a read error. The rearrangement joins TRBV28 to TRBJ2-2; D not resolved. Per the germline V gene, CDR1 is MDHEN and CDR2 is SYDVKM. The CDR3 length is 14 residues. The CDR3 bases are TGTGCCAGCGGTTTGTCAGGGAACACCGGGGAGCTGTTTTTT. This encodes CASGLSGNTGELFF.

A few counts support this clonotype. A much larger clone lies one base from this, so it may be a read error. The CDR3 sequence: CASSIAGTRRGRETQYF. Here the CDR3 DNA reads TGTGCCAGCAGCATCGCCGGGACCCGGAGGGGCCGAGAGACCCAGTACTTC. The rearrangement links TRBV6-5 to TRBJ2-5; D might be TRBD2 (6 bases). The CDR3 length is 17 residues. The germline V gene encodes CDR1 MNHEY and CDR2 SVGAGI. V lost 6 bases and J lost 4, with 24 bases in between.

As regards this clonotype: A junction boundary mismatches the germline segment, possibly from a read error. The rearrangement links TRBV7-9 to TRBJ2-7; D is unclear. Per germline, CDR1 SEHNR and CDR2 FQNEAQ (reference sequence). The CDR3 loop spans 14 amino acids. CDR3 DNA: TGTGCCAGCAGCTTAGCCTGGGATTTCTACGGGCAGTACTTC. Translated: CASSLAWDFYGQYF.

This clonotype was seen repeatedly, ten times or more. This chain connects TRBV20-1 to TRBJ2-7; the D is unclear. Germline-derived CDR1 and CDR2 are DFQATT and SNEGSKA (reference sequence). This CDR3 contains 16 residues. Between the trimmed V and J ends, which lost 1 base and 5 bases, there was a span of 21 bases. The CDR3 DNA sequence: TGCAGTGCTAGAGTAATCCAGAGTAGCAAGGTTCACGAGCAGTACTTC. Translation gives CSARVIQSSKVHEQYF.

This clonotype was picked up many times. This chain joins TRBV7-9 and TRBJ2-7; TRBD1 might be the D (7 bases). The CDR3 sequence is 15 residues long. The germline CDR1 and CDR2 sequences are SEHNR and FQNEAQ (reference sequence). V lost 3 bases to trimming and J lost 2 bases, with 14 bases between them. The CDR3 spells CASSFAGGNPYEQYF. DNA for the CDR3: TGTGCCAGCAGCTTTGCAGGGGGGAACCCCTACGAGCAGTACTTC.